These 24 T cell receptor beta chains were all obtained from the same sample, sequenced in a study of PD-L1 blockade in urothelial cancer. Time point described: pretreatment peripheral blood. The protocol was immunoSEQ multiplex PCR, while the TCRdb copy is restricted to in-frame clones and leaves out a portion. Of around 100,000 clones in the sample, roughly 84% were seen once. The specimen was PBMCs, collected around atezolizumab (anti-PD-L1) treatment. These receptors originate from a man aged 55 to 69 with urothelial cancer.

The J gene is TRBJ1-2, the V gene TRBV5-1; TRBD1 might be the D (5 bases). CDR1 and CDR2 from the germline V gene are SGHRS and YFSETQ. The CDR3 is made up of 15 amino acids. The V end lost 6 bases, the J end lost 6 bases, and 21 bases lay between the germline ends. The CDR3 loop is CASTQGRHGGDGYTF. The CDR3 DNA reads TGCGCCAGCACCCAGGGACGGCACGGGGGGGATGGCTACACCTTC. Looking up the rest from reference TRBV5-1 and TRBJ1-2 gives the full variable domain: KAGVTQTPRYLIKTRGQQVTLSCSPISGHRSVSWYQQTPGQGLQFLFEYFSETQRNKGNFPGRFSGRQFSNSRSEMNVSTLELGDSALYLCASTQGRHGGDGYTFGSGTRLTVV.

This chain joins TRBV5-6 and TRBJ1-1; the match to TRBD1 covers 9 bases. The CDR3 consists of 17 residues. Germline trimming cut 3 bases from V and 2 bases from J; bases unmatched to any gene: 11. Germline values: CDR1 SGHDT, CDR2 YYEEEE. In DNA, the CDR3 is TGTGCCAGCAGCTCCCGGACAGGGGACCTGATAAACACTGAAGCTTTCTTT. Its translation is CASSSRTGDLINTEAFF.

Notes on this clone: The sample carries other DNA sequences with the same CDR3. The rearrangement links TRBV5-1 to TRBJ2-7, with TRBD2 identical over 14 bases. Germline trimming cut 3 bases from V and 3 bases from J; bases unmatched to any gene: 2. This CDR3 is built from 15 residues. Germline V gene sequence: CDR1 SGHRS, CDR2 YFSETQ. CDR3 coding DNA: TGCGCCAGCAGCTCCGGACTAGCGGGGGGCTACGAGCAGTACTTC. Translated, it gives CASSSGLAGGYEQYF.

This chain connects TRBV11-1 to TRBJ2-3, with 12 bases that match TRBD2. Trimming cost V 8 bases and J 7 bases; bases outside gene matches: 7. Germline CDR1 is SGHAT and CDR2 is FQDESV (reference sequence). The CDR3 consists of 14 residues. The CDR3 is CASCAGLAGNTQYF. The CDR3, as DNA: TGTGCCAGCTGCGCGGGACTAGCGGGTAATACGCAGTATTTT.

This chain joins TRBV27 and TRBJ2-7, with 14 bases that match TRBD2. The CDR3 contains 17 residues. With 5 bases clipped from V and 2 bases from J, the junction kept 8 bases outside the gene matches. Germline CDR1 is MNHEY and CDR2 is SMNVEV (reference sequence). CDR3: CASSLGTSGSLPYEQYF. CDR3 DNA: TGTGCCAGCAGTCTCGGGACTAGCGGGAGCCTCCCCTACGAGCAGTACTTC.

The chain links TRBV5-6 to TRBJ1-5; 7 bases agree with TRBD1. From germline, CDR1 is SGHDT and CDR2 YYEEEE. The CDR3 runs 18 residues. V lost 4 bases to trimming and J lost 0 bases; unmatched junction nucleotides: 13. CDR3 nucleotides: TGTGCCAGCAGCCAAGCCGGGACAGAACTTTATAGCAATCAGCCCCAGCATTTT. This translates into CASSQAGTELYSNQPQHF.

This CDR3 is CATRLTGGPGTNEKLFF. In nucleotides, the CDR3 is TGTGCCACCAGGCTCACAGGGGGCCCCGGGACTAATGAAAAACTGTTTTTT. The V gene is TRBV15, the J gene TRBJ1-4, with TRBD1 matching over 9 bases. This CDR3 comprises 17 residues. Germline CDR1 LNHNV, CDR2 YYDKDF (reference sequence). The ends lost 6 bases at V and 2 bases at J; junction bases unmatched: 10.

The chain has TRBV18 and TRBJ2-7; D gene uncertain. From germline, CDR1 is KGHSH and CDR2 LQKENI. The V end was cut by 1 base, the J end by 5 bases, with 9 bases between. The CDR3 has 13 amino acids. The CDR3 region has the DNA TGTGCCAGCTCACCACTCTCCGGTAACGAGCAGTACTTC. Encoded protein: CASSPLSGNEQYF.

The chain uses TRBV11-2 and TRBJ2-5, with D perhaps TRBD1 (6 bases). The CDR3 loop spans 17 amino acids. V shed 5 bases and J shed 5 bases, with 24 bases lying between them. Per the germline V gene, CDR1 is SGHAT and CDR2 is FQNNGV. The CDR3 coding sequence is TGTGCCAGCAGCCCCCGGGTGATGGGGGTGGGGGCGGAGACCCAGTACTTC. Translated: CASSPRVMGVGAETQYF. Filled out from reference TRBV11-2 and TRBJ2-5, the complete variable domain reads EAGVAQSPRYKIIEKRQSVAFWCNPISGHATLYWYQQILGQGPKLLIQFQNNGVVDDSQLPKDRFSAERLKGVDSTLKIQPAKLEDSAVYLCASSPRVMGVGAETQYFGPGTRLLVL.

The chain recombines TRBV11-3 with TRBJ1-6, with D maybe TRBD1 (5 bases). The V and J ends lost 10 bases and 6 bases respectively, with 16 bases between them. The CDR3 is made up of 14 amino acids. In germline, CDR1 is SGHNT, CDR2 YENEEA. DNA of the CDR3: TGTGCCACTAGCTCCCGGGGACTTAATTCACCCCTCCACTTT. Residues: CATSSRGLNSPLHF.

V and J are TRBV11-2 and TRBJ1-1, with 10 bases fitting TRBD1. In germline, CDR1 is SGHAT, CDR2 FQNNGV. The CDR3 has 13 residues. With 5 bases clipped from V and 13 bases from J, the junction kept 10 bases outside the gene matches. For the CDR3, the DNA is TGTGCCAGCAGCCAAACCGGGACAGGGGTTGGTTTCTTT. This sequence encodes CASSQTGTGVGFF.

There are a few counts of this clone. The chain recombines TRBV30 with TRBJ2-1, with 7 bases identical to TRBD1. The germline gives CDR1 GTSNPN, CDR2 SVGIG (reference sequence). This CDR3 contains 13 residues. The DNA for the CDR3 is TGTGCAGAAAAAAGACAGGGTAGGGGCGAGCAGTTCTTC. The encoded protein is CAEKRQGRGEQFF.

The chain couples TRBV21-1 to TRBJ2-1; the tabulated D call, TRBD2, remains unverified against the DNA. TRBV21-1 corresponds to a pseudogene. The CDR3 sequence is 15 residues long. The CDR3 coding sequence is TGTGCCAGCGGAAGCGGGGGGGATTCCTACAATGAGCAGTTCTTC. This encodes CASGSGGDSYNEQFF.

This clone came up a few times. This CDR3 is CSAGTGRREQYF. CDR3 in DNA: TGCAGCGCCGGGACAGGGAGAAGGGAGCAGTACTTC. This chain joins TRBV29-1 and TRBJ2-7; 9 nucleotides align to TRBD1. The CDR3 spans 12 residues. Germline V gene lookup returns CDR1 SQVTM and CDR2 ANQGSEA. Unmatched junction bases numbered 8, after V lost 7 bases and J lost 7 bases.

This chain links TRBV18 with TRBJ2-5; D gene unclear. Trimming took 2 bases from V and 0 from J, leaving 4 bases between them. CDR3 size: 13 residues. Per germline, CDR1 KGHSH and CDR2 LQKENI. CDR3 sequence (DNA): TGTGCCAGCTCACCAACGGACCAAGAGACCCAGTACTTC. Translating gives CASSPTDQETQYF. The variable domain in full, with the rest retrieved from reference TRBV18 and TRBJ2-5, is NAGVMQNPRHLVRRRGQEARLRCSPMKGHSHVYWYRQLPEEGLKFMVYLQKENIIDESGMPKERFSAEFPKEGPSILRIQQVVRGDSAAYFCASSPTDQETQYFGPGTRLLVL.

This clone was recorded only once. Other nucleotide sequences in the sample specify the same CDR3. V usage is TRBV4-2 and J usage is TRBJ1-4; D is perhaps TRBD1 (5 bases). Germline V gives CDR1 LGHNA, CDR2 YNFKEQ. V shed 1 base and J shed 7 bases, with 7 bases lying between them. The CDR3 has 13 residues. The CDR3 DNA reads TGTGCCAGCAGCCAAGGGGGGGGTGAAAAACTGTTTTTT. Protein sequence: CASSQGGGEKLFF.

The chain recombines TRBV7-8 with TRBJ1-3; 8 nucleotides match TRBD1. After removal of 11 bases from V and 2 bases from J, the junction contained 5 bases not matched to a gene. The CDR3 contains 13 residues. Germline-derived CDR1 and CDR2 are SGHVS and FQNEAQ. The CDR3 spells CASTGEAGNTIYF. The CDR3, as DNA: TGTGCCTCGACAGGGGAAGCTGGAAACACCATATATTTT.

The CDR3 DNA is TGTGCCAGCAGCCCCAGATCAGGGGGGTCCGGGGAGCTGTTTTTT. This codes for CASSPRSGGSGELFF. The rearrangement joins TRBV7-2 to TRBJ2-2, with D possibly TRBD1 on 7 matching bases. V gave up 5 bases and J gave up 6 bases, with 16 bases separating them. The CDR3 runs 15 residues. CDR1 SGHTA and CDR2 FQGNSA come from the germline V gene.

CDR3 protein: CASSSQSQRHRELFF. CDR3 in DNA: TGTGCCAGCAGCTCCCAATCCCAGCGGCACCGGGAGCTGTTTTTT. The chain carries TRBV5-6 and TRBJ2-2; tentative D call: TRBD2 (5 bases). CDR3 size: 15 residues. V was clipped by 3 bases and J by 9 bases, with 18 bases between them. From germline, CDR1 is SGHDT and CDR2 YYEEEE.

V and J are TRBV7-8 and TRBJ2-7, with D possibly TRBD1 on 6 matching bases. V lost 1 base to trimming and J lost 7 bases, with 11 bases between them. The germline V gene has CDR1 SGHVS and CDR2 FQNEAQ. The CDR3 loop spans 13 amino acids. The CDR3 reads CASSLGVGGEQYF. In nucleotides, the CDR3 is TGTGCCAGCAGCTTAGGCGTAGGGGGTGAGCAGTACTTC.

This CDR3 reads CASSLGGGNEKLFF. CDR3 coding DNA: TGTGCCAGCAGCTTGGGGGGGGGCAATGAAAAACTGTTTTTT. The rearrangement links TRBV28 to TRBJ1-4; a possible D gene is TRBD1 (6 bases). CDR1 MDHEN and CDR2 SYDVKM come from the germline V gene. Trimming cost V 6 bases and J 5 bases, with 13 bases left between them. The CDR3 consists of 14 residues.

The chain recombines TRBV19 with TRBJ2-7, with 9 bases lining up with TRBD1. From germline, CDR1 is LNHDA and CDR2 SQIVND (reference sequence). The CDR3 totals 14 residues. J gave up 7 bases and V 4 bases, and 8 bases lay outside the gene matches. CDR3 bases: TGTGCCAGTAGTACGGGACAGGGCGCGGGGGAGCAGTACTTC. It encodes CASSTGQGAGEQYF. The whole variable domain, remainder taken from reference TRBV19 and TRBJ2-7, is DGGITQSPKYLFRKEGQNVTLSCEQNLNHDAMYWYRQDPGQGLRLIYYSQIVNDFQKGDIAEGYSVSREKKESFPLTVTSAQKNPTAFYLCASSTGQGAGEQYFGPGTRLTVT.

This rearrangement joins TRBV10-3 to TRBJ2-5; D is ambiguous. Germline V gives CDR1 ENHRY, CDR2 SYGVKD. This CDR3 comprises 12 residues. V shed 3 bases and J shed 5 bases, with 7 bases lying between them. DNA of the CDR3: TGTGCCATCAGTGACCCGTCGGAGACCCAGTACTTC. This sequence encodes CAISDPSETQYF.

The chain employs TRBV25-1 and TRBJ2-3; TRBD2 matches 9 bases. Germline assignment: CDR1 MGHDK and CDR2 SYGVNS. The CDR3 extends over 17 amino acids. The junction had 15 bases not matched to a gene; V was cut back by 5 bases and J by 6 bases. The CDR3, as DNA: TGTGCCAGCAGTCCCCGGGATAGCGGGAGTAGTTCGGATACGCAGTATTTT. As protein: CASSPRDSGSSSDTQYF.